The 22 T cell receptor beta chains presented below share a single source sample, sequenced in a study of T cell repertoires in MIS-A myocarditis. Assay used: immunoSEQ multiplex PCR; TCRdb lists only in-frame clones, some missing. This table has over 5,500 clones, 78% appearing once. Input material: interventricular septum heart tissue obtained at autopsy. The receptors were gathered from a man aged 18 to 29 with fulminant myocarditis from multisystem inflammatory syndrome in adults (MIS-A) after COVID-19.

The CDR3 region is CASSRQTDSGNTIYF. The CDR3 region has the DNA TGTGCCAGCAGCCGGCAGACAGATTCTGGAAACACCATATATTTT. J is TRBJ1-3 and V is TRBV4-2; maybe TRBD1 (5 bases). The CDR3 is 15 residues long. Trimming shortened V by 4 bases and J by 1 base, and 11 bases separated the two germline ends. CDR1 and CDR2 from the germline V gene are LGHNA and YNFKEQ.

V is TRBV7-2 and J is TRBJ1-2; D unclear. Looked up from germline, CDR1 is SGHTA and CDR2 is FQGNSA. Trimming stripped 8 bases from V and 4 bases from J, with 20 bases between. The CDR3 covers 15 residues. CDR3 in DNA: TGTGCCAGCTTACACACGGCAACGATGGCCTATGGCTACACCTTC. It encodes CASLHTATMAYGYTF.

The chain has TRBV5-1 and TRBJ2-2; no firm D call. Germline V gene lookup returns CDR1 SGHRS and CDR2 YFSETQ. V lost 6 bases to trimming and J lost 6 bases, with 9 bases between them. The CDR3 runs to 12 residues. In DNA, the CDR3 is TGCGCCAGCACCCCTACCGCCGGGGAGCTGTTTTTT. Its protein product is CASTPTAGELFF.

This rearrangement joins TRBV7-9 to TRBJ1-2, with D uncertain. Germline V lookup: CDR1 SEHNR, CDR2 FQNEAQ (reference sequence). V gave up 11 bases and J gave up 6 bases, with 13 bases separating them. The CDR3 is made up of 11 amino acids. The CDR3 DNA sequence: TGTGCCGGCTCGGGCACAGATGGCTACACCTTC. This codes for CAGSGTDGYTF.

This chain links TRBV7-3 with TRBJ1-6; D is uncertain. The CDR3 has 13 residues. Trimming pared 5 bases from V and 7 bases from J, leaving 9 bases between. Germline assignment: CDR1 SGHTA and CDR2 FQGTGA. CDR3 sequence (DNA): TGTGCCAGCAGCAATGATCTGAATTCACCCCTCCACTTT. The encoded protein is CASSNDLNSPLHF.

The chain carries TRBV28 and TRBJ1-5; D uncertain. The germline V and J ends were trimmed by 4 bases and 10 bases, with 8 bases remaining between them. This CDR3 has 11 amino acids. The germline V gene encodes CDR1 MDHEN and CDR2 SYDVKM. This chain's CDR3 is CASSSGKPQHF. As DNA, the CDR3 is TGTGCCAGCAGTTCCGGGAAACCCCAGCATTTT.

V and J are TRBV6-5 and TRBJ1-2; TRBD1 matches 10 bases. This CDR3 spans 14 amino acids. Losses at the gene ends were 11 bases for V and 3 bases for J; bases not matched to a gene: 9. CDR1 is MNHEY and CDR2 is SVGAGI in the germline V gene. The chain's CDR3 is CASLTGQGYYGYTF. DNA for the CDR3: TGTGCCTCCCTGACGGGACAGGGGTACTATGGCTACACCTTC.

In its sample, this clone was seen a few times. This rearrangement joins TRBV7-2 to TRBJ2-7; 9 bases line up with TRBD1. The germline V gene has CDR1 SGHTA and CDR2 FQGNSA. The CDR3 covers 14 residues. Trimming at V came to 6 bases and at J to 5 bases, leaving 8 bases not matched to a gene. CDR3 bases: TGTGCCAGCAGTCCCGACAGGGGGGGAAACGAGCAGTACTTC. Its protein is CASSPDRGGNEQYF.

This chain connects TRBV5-6 to TRBJ2-2; D call uncertain. The V gene lost 0 bases and the J gene lost 6 bases, with 9 bases spanning the gap. The germline V gene has CDR1 SGHDT and CDR2 YYEEEE. The CDR3 covers 14 residues. The chain's CDR3 is CASSLATSAGELFF. Here the CDR3 DNA reads TGTGCCAGCAGCTTGGCCACTTCGGCCGGGGAGCTGTTTTTT.

The V gene is TRBV3-1 (or the pseudogene TRBV3-2), the J gene TRBJ2-2; 7 bases fit TRBD2. V was pared by 4 bases and J by 8 bases, with 10 bases of the junction left unmatched. CDR1 is LGHDT and CDR2 is YNNKEL in the germline V gene (reference sequence). The CDR3 has 15 amino acids. The CDR3 bases are TGTGCCAGCAGCCTCGGACTAGATCTCAAGGGGGAGCTGTTTTTT. Protein product: CASSLGLDLKGELFF.

This clone was seen more than once but under ten times. V is TRBV5-6 and J is TRBJ1-5; TRBD1 matches 7 bases. This CDR3 has 17 residues. V shed 4 bases and J 0 bases; nucleotides not matched to a gene: 10. From germline, CDR1 is SGHDT and CDR2 YYEEEE. The CDR3 sequence is CASSTSGGSGSNQPQHF. CDR3 sequence (DNA): TGTGCCAGCAGCACTTCAGGGGGTTCAGGTAGCAATCAGCCCCAGCATTTT.

The V gene is TRBV19, the J gene TRBJ1-1; TRBD1 might be the D (6 bases). V was cut by 3 bases and J by 4 bases, with 18 bases left in between. The CDR3 loop spans 16 amino acids. Germline CDR1 is LNHDA and CDR2 is SQIVND (reference sequence). CDR3 sequence reads: CASSIRVGAGGTEAFF. CDR3 nucleotides: TGTGCCAGTAGTATTCGAGTGGGGGCCGGCGGCACTGAAGCTTTCTTT.

The rearrangement joins TRBV4-3 to TRBJ2-3, with 10 nucleotides matching TRBD2. V lost 0 bases to trimming and J lost 2 bases; unmatched junction nucleotides: 8. CDR1 and CDR2 (germline): LGHNA, YSLEER. This CDR3 contains 18 residues. CDR3 residues: CASSQEKLAGGITDTQYF. DNA for the CDR3: TGCGCCAGCAGCCAAGAGAAGTTAGCGGGGGGCATCACAGATACGCAGTATTTT.

V gene TRBV9 combines with J gene TRBJ1-2, with a possible D match to TRBD1 (5 bases). Germline V lookup: CDR1 SGDLS, CDR2 YYNGEE. Trimming took 4 bases from V and 5 from J, leaving 15 bases between them. CDR3 size: 14 residues. This CDR3 reads CASSLTVRGYGYTF. CDR3 nucleotides: TGTGCCAGCAGCCTAACAGTAAGGGGATATGGCTACACCTTC.

The V call is TRBV30, the J call TRBJ1-3, with 7 bases identical to TRBD1. V gave up 3 bases and J gave up 2 bases; unmatched junction bases: 7. The CDR3 spans 15 residues. Per the germline V gene, CDR1 is GTSNPN and CDR2 is SVGIG (reference sequence). The CDR3 spells CAWSGDRATGNTIYF. Here the CDR3 DNA reads TGTGCCTGGAGCGGGGACAGAGCCACTGGAAACACCATATATTTT.

Here the CDR3 DNA reads TGTGCCAGTAGTATAACGCTAGGGCCCCATGGCTACACCTTC. Its protein is CASSITLGPHGYTF. The rearrangement joins TRBV19 to TRBJ1-2; D remains unclear. The germline V gene has CDR1 LNHDA and CDR2 SQIVND (reference sequence). The CDR3 sequence is 14 residues long. V lost 2 bases and J 6 bases, leaving 13 bases between the germline ends.

This chain links TRBV19 with TRBJ2-2, with 7 bases aligning to TRBD2. J was trimmed by 3 bases and V by 1 base; bases with no gene match: 8. There are 17 residues in the CDR3. CDR1 and CDR2 from the germline V gene are LNHDA and SQIVND (reference sequence). CDR3 DNA: TGTGCCAGTAGTATAGGAGTTATGGGGGGGTACACCGGGGAGCTGTTTTTT. Protein product: CASSIGVMGGYTGELFF. Filled out from reference TRBV19 and TRBJ2-2, the complete variable domain reads DGGITQSPKYLFRKEGQNVTLSCEQNLNHDAMYWYRQDPGQGLRLIYYSQIVNDFQKGDIAEGYSVSREKKESFPLTVTSAQKNPTAFYLCASSIGVMGGYTGELFFGEGSRLTVL.

This clone was detected only once. The chain recombines TRBV4-2 with TRBJ1-6; D gene ambiguous. The CDR3 has 14 amino acids. Germline CDR1 LGHNA, CDR2 YNFKEQ. V was clipped by 0 bases and J by 9 bases, with 9 bases between them. The CDR3 DNA is TGTGCCAGCAGCCAAGAGCGGCGCGGTTCACCCCTCCACTTT. Protein: CASSQERRGSPLHF.

The genes are TRBV6-4 and TRBJ2-2, with 7 nucleotides matching TRBD1. The CDR3 has 16 amino acids. CDR1 and CDR2 from the germline V gene are MRHNA and SNTAGT. V shed 2 bases and J 6 bases; nucleotides not matched to a gene: 9. The CDR3 sequence is CASSDPKDRLAGELFF. CDR3 in DNA: TGTGCCAGCAGTGACCCGAAGGACAGGTTGGCCGGGGAGCTGTTTTTT.

V usage is TRBV14 and J usage is TRBJ2-2, with 9 bases aligning to TRBD1. The CDR3 has 17 residues. Germline loops: CDR1 SGHDN, CDR2 FVKESK. The V segment lost 4 bases and the J segment 4 bases; nucleotides outside the gene matches: 10. CDR3 sequence: CASSRQGDSGLTGELFF. CDR3 coding DNA: TGTGCCAGCAGCCGACAGGGGGACAGCGGTCTCACCGGGGAGCTGTTTTTT.

This clone was detected only a few times. J is TRBJ1-1 and V is TRBV7-8, with D unresolved. The CDR3 loop spans 15 amino acids. The V end lost 0 bases, the J end lost 0 bases, and 8 bases lay between the germline ends. CDR1 SGHVS and CDR2 FQNEAQ come from the germline V gene. The CDR3 loop is CASSLAEDLNTEAFF. In DNA, the CDR3 is TGTGCCAGCAGCTTAGCGGAAGACTTGAACACTGAAGCTTTCTTT.

This chain links TRBV19 with TRBJ1-4; possible D gene TRBD1, 5 bases. The CDR3 totals 14 residues. V was shortened by 6 bases and J by 8 bases, with 16 bases between the two germline ends. Per the germline V gene, CDR1 is LNHDA and CDR2 is SQIVND (reference sequence). As DNA, the CDR3 is TGTGCCAGTAGCTCAAACCGGGACTCCGAAAAACTGTTTTTT. Residues: CASSSNRDSEKLFF.